A selection of T cell receptor beta chains follows, all from one sample in a study of cytomegalovirus exposure and HLA in healthy donors. Profiling relied on immunoSEQ multiplex PCR, and the TCRdb table lists in-frame clones only, not all of them. The sample contains more than 95,000 clones, 65% to 85% of which appear only once. The sequencing sample was made of PBMCs. The receptor source for this set is a male donor in good health and CMV-seronegative. The CDR3 runs from the conserved cysteine through the conserved F or W. The order of the fields is clone size, D gene, CDR3 length, V gene, J gene, CDR3 protein, CDR3 DNA. D genes are given only for firm matches. The size field is filled for only some rows; it gives once, few, many or a size class.

size: .; D: .; length: 13; V: TRBV5-1; J: TRBJ2-7; CDR3: CASSRTPTYEQYF; DNA: TGCGCCAGCAGCAGGACACCTACCTACGAGCAGTACTTC
size: .; D: TRBD2; length: 13; V: TRBV19; J: TRBJ2-3; CDR3: CASSTGGLAGVGF; DNA: TGTGCCAGCTCCACCGGTGGATTAGCGGGAGTCGGTTTT
size: .; D: .; length: 15; V: TRBV6-1; J: TRBJ2-7; CDR3: CASSVVGQGTYEQYF; DNA: TGTGCCAGCAGTGTGGTAGGTCAGGGTACCTACGAGCAGTACTTC
size: .; D: .; length: 16; V: TRBV29-1; J: TRBJ2-4; CDR3: CSVALGDKLAKNIQYF; DNA: TGCAGCGTCGCCCTCGGGGACAAACTAGCCAAAAACATTCAGTACTTC
size: once; D: TRBD1; length: 12; V: TRBV28; J: TRBJ1-2; CDR3: CAGQDRVYGYTF; DNA: TGTGCCGGTCAGGACAGGGTCTATGGCTACACCTTC
size: .; D: .; length: 15; V: TRBV5-1; J: TRBJ1-5; CDR3: CASSWEGHGDQPQHF; DNA: TGCGCCAGCAGCTGGGAGGGTCACGGAGACCAGCCCCAGCATTTT
size: .; D: .; length: 14; V: TRBV19; J: TRBJ1-6; CDR3: CASSRDRRDSPLHF; DNA: TGTGCCAGTAGCCGAGACAGGAGAGATTCACCCCTCCACTTT
size: .; D: .; length: 16; V: TRBV19; J: TRBJ1-3; CDR3: CASWKDRRTSGNTIYF; DNA: TGTGCCAGTTGGAAGGACAGACGAACATCTGGAAACACCATATATTTT
size: .; D: TRBD1; length: 15; V: TRBV5-4; J: TRBJ1-2; CDR3: CASSVETLGQDGYTF; DNA: TGTGCCAGCAGCGTGGAGACCCTAGGACAGGATGGCTACACCTTC
size: .; D: .; length: 14; V: TRBV30; J: TRBJ2-5; CDR3: CAWSVRVGPGIQYF; DNA: TGTGCCTGGAGTGTACGAGTCGGCCCAGGTATCCAGTACTTC
size: .; D: TRBD1; length: 15; V: TRBV14; J: TRBJ2-2; CDR3: CASSQVRGLIGELFF; DNA: TGTGCCAGCAGCCAAGTCAGGGGGCTAATCGGGGAGCTGTTTTTT
size: .; D: .; length: 16; V: TRBV14; J: TRBJ2-3; CDR3: CASSQQGTFSTDTQYF; DNA: TGTGCCAGCAGCCAACAGGGGACCTTTAGCACAGATACGCAGTATTTT
size: .; D: .; length: 13; V: TRBV27; J: TRBJ2-2; CDR3: CASSSSNTGELFF; DNA: TGTGCCAGCAGCTCCTCCAACACCGGGGAGCTGTTTTTT
size: .; D: TRBD2; length: 16; V: TRBV25-1; J: TRBJ2-3; CDR3: CASRPGLAGGGVTQYF; DNA: TGTGCCAGCAGACCCGGACTAGCGGGAGGGGGTGTTACGCAGTATTTT
size: .; D: .; length: 16; V: TRBV13; J: TRBJ2-3; CDR3: CASSPRQSSSPNTQYF; DNA: TGTGCCAGCAGCCCTAGACAGAGTTCAAGCCCCAATACGCAGTATTTT
size: .; D: .; length: 17; V: TRBV7-8; J: TRBJ2-7; CDR3: CASSRRNTLYERYEQYF; DNA: TGTGCCAGCAGCCGAAGAAATACCCTTTACGAGCGCTACGAGCAGTACTTC
size: .; D: TRBD1; length: 14; V: TRBV7-8; J: TRBJ2-1; CDR3: CASGRQGPYNEQFF; DNA: TGTGCCAGCGGGCGACAGGGGCCCTACAATGAGCAGTTCTTC
size: .; D: .; length: 14; V: TRBV6-5; J: TRBJ2-7; CDR3: CASSYGDRSGEQYF; DNA: TGTGCCAGCAGTTACGGCGACAGGTCGGGAGAGCAGTACTTC
size: .; D: TRBD2; length: 17; V: TRBV5-1; J: TRBJ2-2; CDR3: CASSWGGLAGNTGELFF; DNA: TGCGCCAGCAGCTGGGGGGGACTAGCGGGGAACACCGGGGAGCTGTTTTTT
size: .; D: .; length: 16; V: TRBV7-9; J: TRBJ2-1; CDR3: CSSSTGLANSYNEQFF; DNA: TGTTCCAGCAGCACGGGACTTGCGAACTCCTACAATGAGCAGTTCTTC
size: .; D: TRBD1; length: 16; V: TRBV28; J: TRBJ1-1; CDR3: CASSSPGTGRVPEAFF; DNA: TGTGCCAGCAGTTCTCCAGGGACAGGGAGAGTGCCTGAAGCTTTCTTT
size: .; D: .; length: 17; V: TRBV7-3; J: TRBJ2-1; CDR3: CASSLLSLAGFENKQFF; DNA: TGTGCCAGCAGCTTACTATCCCTAGCTGGCTTTGAGAATAAGCAGTTCTTC
size: many; D: .; length: 12; V: TRBV15; J: TRBJ2-1; CDR3: CATSVTYNEQFF; DNA: TGTGCCACCAGCGTCACATACAATGAGCAGTTCTTC
size: .; D: .; length: 13; V: TRBV11-3; J: TRBJ2-1; CDR3: CASSLGVINEQFF; DNA: TGTGCCAGCAGCTTAGGCGTAATCAATGAGCAGTTCTTC
size: .; D: .; length: 14; V: TRBV19; J: TRBJ1-1; CDR3: CASSMGPDRSEAFF; DNA: TGTGCCAGTAGTATGGGCCCAGACAGGTCTGAAGCTTTCTTT
size: once; D: TRBD1; length: 18; V: TRBV4-2; J: TRBJ1-1; CDR3: CASSRSNYPGQGNTEAFF; DNA: TGTGCCAGCAGCCGAAGCAACTACCCGGGACAGGGGAACACTGAAGCTTTCTTT
size: .; D: .; length: 17; V: TRBV19; J: TRBJ1-5; CDR3: CASRSYREGSDNQPQHF; DNA: TGTGCCAGTAGGTCGTACAGGGAAGGGTCTGACAATCAGCCCCAGCATTTT
size: .; D: .; length: 14; V: TRBV19; J: TRBJ2-1; CDR3: CASSREVAYNEQFF; DNA: TGTGCCTCCTCAAGGGAGGTAGCCTACAATGAGCAGTTCTTC
size: .; D: .; length: 15; V: TRBV7-8; J: TRBJ2-1; CDR3: CASSLEGGERNEQFF; DNA: TGTGCCAGCAGCTTAGAAGGGGGGGAGCGCAATGAGCAGTTCTTC
size: .; D: .; length: 14; V: TRBV2; J: TRBJ1-1; CDR3: CASSKEYLGTEAFF; DNA: TGTGCCAGCAGTAAGGAGTATTTGGGCACTGAAGCTTTCTTT
size: .; D: .; length: 13; V: TRBV11-3; J: TRBJ1-1; CDR3: CASSYTGLTEAFF; DNA: TGTGCCAGCAGCTATACAGGTTTGACTGAAGCTTTCTTT